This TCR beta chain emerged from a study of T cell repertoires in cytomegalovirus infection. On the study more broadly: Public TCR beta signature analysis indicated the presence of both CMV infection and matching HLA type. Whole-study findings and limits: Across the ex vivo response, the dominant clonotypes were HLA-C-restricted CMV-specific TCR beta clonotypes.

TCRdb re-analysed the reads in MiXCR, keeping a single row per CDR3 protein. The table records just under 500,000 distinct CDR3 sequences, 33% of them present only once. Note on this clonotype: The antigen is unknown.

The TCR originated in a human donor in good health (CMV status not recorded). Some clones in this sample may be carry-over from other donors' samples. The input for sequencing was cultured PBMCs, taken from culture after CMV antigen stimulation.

In DNA form, the CDR3 reads TGTGCCAGCAGCTCCCCCCGTGAGGGCGCGTCTAACTACGAGCAGTACTTC. Its protein is CASSSPREGASNYEQYF. This sequence joins TRBV7-2 and TRBJ2-7; perhaps TRBD2 as D (5 bases). The CDR3 totals 17 residues. Looked up from germline, CDR1 is SGHTA and CDR2 is FQGNSA. Deletions cut 4 bases from V and 3 bases from J, with 22 bases between.